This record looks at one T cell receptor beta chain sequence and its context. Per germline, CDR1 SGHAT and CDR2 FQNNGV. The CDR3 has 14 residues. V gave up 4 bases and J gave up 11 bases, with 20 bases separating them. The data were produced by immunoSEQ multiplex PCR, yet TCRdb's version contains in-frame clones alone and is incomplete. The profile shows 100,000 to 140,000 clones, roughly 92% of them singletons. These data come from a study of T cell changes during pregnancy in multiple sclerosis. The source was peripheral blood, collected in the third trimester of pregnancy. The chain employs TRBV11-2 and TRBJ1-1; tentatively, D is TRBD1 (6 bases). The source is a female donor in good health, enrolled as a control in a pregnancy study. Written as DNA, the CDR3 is TGTGCCAGCAGCTCCATTCGGCGGGGGCGGGTTGCTTTCTTT. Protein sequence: CASSSIRRGRVAFF.